The 30 T cell receptor beta chains listed next were all sequenced from one sample in a study of OX40 agonist ivuxolimab in advanced cancers. Assay used: immunoSEQ multiplex PCR; TCRdb lists only in-frame clones, some missing. Of 70,000 or so clones in the sample, around 87% were seen once. The sample here was CD4+ or CD8+ T cells sorted from blood, taken in a trial of the OX40 agonist ivuxolimab. The receptors derive from an adult with an advanced solid tumor such as melanoma, head and neck, liver or kidney cancer.

In this sample, this clone turned up many times. The chain links TRBV7-9 to TRBJ2-1; D ambiguous. CDR3 size: 14 residues. CDR1 is SEHNR and CDR2 is FQNEAQ in the germline V gene (reference sequence). Trimming took off 4 bases at V and 5 bases at J, with 12 bases between the two ends. DNA for the CDR3: TGTGCCAGCAGCTCCTATCACACGGACAATGAGCAGTTCTTC. Its protein product is CASSSYHTDNEQFF.

A few counts support this clone. The chain has TRBV28 and TRBJ1-1, with a possible D match to TRBD1 (5 bases). Trimming shortened V by 5 bases and J by 6 bases, and 22 bases separated the two germline ends. CDR3 size: 16 residues. The V gene's germline CDR1 is MDHEN and CDR2 SYDVKM. The CDR3 DNA reads TGTGCCAGCAGTAGGGGTACCTGGAGGGCGGGCGCTGAAGCTTTCTTT. Its translation: CASSRGTWRAGAEAFF.

The chain is built from TRBV2 and TRBJ1-6; D is ambiguous. The CDR3 covers 16 residues. V was pared by 6 bases and J by 2 bases, with 14 bases between. The germline V gene has CDR1 SNHLY and CDR2 FYNNEI. CDR3 DNA sequence: TGTGCCAGCAGGGACCCCGGTGGCACCTATAATTCACCCCTCCACTTT. Translating gives CASRDPGGTYNSPLHF.

The rearrangement joins TRBV7-6 to TRBJ2-5, with D possibly matching TRBD1 (6 bases). The end of the DNA aligns better with TRBJ2-7, so the J call may be wrong. This CDR3 is 16 amino acids long. The germline V gene has CDR1 SGHVS and CDR2 FNYEAQ. CDR3 amino acids: CASSLGGPLGAYEQYF. The CDR3 nucleotides are TGTGCCAGCAGCTTAGGGGGGCCTTTAGGGGCCTACGAGCAGTACTTC.

The chain recombines TRBV6-6 with TRBJ1-2, with 7 bases lining up with TRBD1. Germline values: CDR1 MNHNY, CDR2 SVGAGI (reference sequence). J was trimmed by 7 bases and V by 6 bases; bases with no gene match: 14. The CDR3 extends over 15 amino acids. CDR3 sequence reads: CASRRQGLDSAGYTF. The CDR3 DNA reads as TGTGCCAGCAGGCGACAGGGTTTGGACTCCGCTGGCTACACCTTC.

The chain uses TRBV7-2 and TRBJ2-7, with D possibly TRBD1 on 6 matching bases. Germline loops: CDR1 SGHTA, CDR2 FQGNSA. CDR3 size: 15 residues. V shed 4 bases and J shed 1 base, with 14 bases lying between them. CDR3 region: CASSSTRTASYEQYF. For the CDR3, the DNA is TGTGCCAGCAGCTCTACCCGGACAGCTTCCTACGAGCAGTACTTC.

This rearrangement joins TRBV11-2 to TRBJ2-7, with unresolved D. CDR1 is SGHAT and CDR2 is FQNNGV in the germline V gene. Trimming took 0 bases from V and 0 from J, leaving 0 bases between them. This CDR3 region has 12 residues. The CDR3: CASSLDSYEQYF. CDR3 sequence (DNA): TGTGCCAGCAGCTTAGACTCCTACGAGCAGTACTTC.

This chain links TRBV27 with TRBJ2-2, with TRBD1 matching 9 bases. The CDR3 loop spans 20 amino acids. V lost 6 bases to trimming and J lost 2 bases; unmatched junction nucleotides: 19. From germline, CDR1 is MNHEY and CDR2 SMNVEV (reference sequence). CDR3 in amino acids: CASRRDGTGQSSHNTGELFF. Written as DNA, the CDR3 is TGTGCCAGCAGGAGGGACGGGACAGGGCAATCCTCACATAACACCGGGGAGCTGTTTTTT.

The chain carries TRBV29-1 and TRBJ1-4; D is unresolved. The CDR3 consists of 13 residues. V lost 7 bases to trimming and J lost 0 bases, with 9 bases between them. From germline, CDR1 is SQVTM and CDR2 ANQGSEA. In DNA form, the CDR3 reads TGCAGCGCTCGACTTGCAACTAATGAAAAACTGTTTTTT. This codes for CSARLATNEKLFF.

The V and J genes are TRBV28 and TRBJ1-5; D gene ambiguous. The CDR3 extends over 13 amino acids. Germline CDR1 reads MDHEN; CDR2 reads SYDVKM. Trimming cost V 6 bases and J 6 bases, with 12 bases left between them. The CDR3 sequence: CASRTKGGQPQHF. CDR3 DNA: TGTGCCAGCAGAACAAAGGGAGGTCAGCCCCAGCATTTT.

CDR3 region: CASSTRRGETQYF. The DNA for the CDR3 is TGTGCCAGCAGTACGCGTCGCGGTGAGACCCAGTACTTC. V is TRBV27 and J is TRBJ2-5, with D hard to call. V was shortened by 5 bases and J by 5 bases, with 12 bases between the two germline ends. CDR1 and CDR2 from the germline V gene are MNHEY and SMNVEV (reference sequence). The CDR3 is 13 residues long.

The chain carries TRBV7-9 and TRBJ1-1; the D gene is possibly TRBD1 (5 bases). The V gene's germline CDR1 is SEHNR and CDR2 FQNEAQ (reference sequence). Trimming removed 7 bases at V and 2 bases at J, with 11 bases between. The CDR3 totals 13 residues. CDR3 sequence: CASNPGTNTEAFF. The DNA of the CDR3 is TGTGCCAGCAACCCGGGGACCAACACTGAAGCTTTCTTT.

The chain carries TRBV5-1 and TRBJ2-3, with 12 positions matching TRBD1. The CDR3 contains 11 residues. The germline CDR1 and CDR2 sequences are SGHRS and YFSETQ. J lost 13 bases, V lost 5 bases, and 2 bases had no gene match. The CDR3 loop reads CASRGQGAKYF. CDR3 coding DNA: TGCGCCAGCAGGGGACAGGGGGCGAAGTATTTT.

The chain carries TRBV6-1 and TRBJ1-3; D ambiguous. Trimming removed 3 bases from V and 2 bases from J, with 5 bases in between. Germline-derived CDR1 and CDR2 are MNHNS and SASEGT. The CDR3 covers 13 residues. Here the CDR3 DNA reads TGTGCCAGCAGTGAGGTTCCTGGAAACACCATATATTTT. Its translation is CASSEVPGNTIYF.

The chain couples TRBV6-5 to TRBJ1-6; 9 bases align to TRBD1. V lost 5 bases and J lost 7; bases outside the gene matches: 6. Looked up from germline, CDR1 is MNHEY and CDR2 is SVGAGI. The CDR3 is made up of 15 amino acids. The CDR3 protein is CASSQTGGSNSPLHF. The CDR3 coding sequence is TGTGCCAGCAGTCAAACAGGGGGCAGCAATTCACCCCTCCACTTT.

V usage is TRBV7-3 and J usage is TRBJ2-1; 9 nucleotides align to TRBD1. CDR1 and CDR2 from the germline V gene are SGHTA and FQGTGA. V lost 5 bases and J lost 4; bases outside the gene matches: 0. The CDR3 totals 13 residues. As DNA, the CDR3 is TGTGCCAGCAGCGGACAGGGGTACAATGAGCAGTTCTTC. This sequence encodes CASSGQGYNEQFF.

The rearrangement links TRBV5-6 to TRBJ2-7; TRBD2 aligns across 7 bases. V shed 2 bases and J 9 bases; nucleotides not matched to a gene: 8. CDR1 is SGHDT, CDR2 YYEEEE, per germline. This CDR3 is 13 amino acids long. The CDR3 reads CASSFPGGTTQYF. DNA for the CDR3: TGTGCCAGCAGCTTCCCGGGGGGAACGACGCAGTACTTC.

The chain combines TRBV7-9 with TRBJ2-1; 8 positions match TRBD1. V gave up 4 bases and J gave up 8 bases; unmatched junction bases: 13. The CDR3 is 16 residues long. Per the germline V gene, CDR1 is SEHNR and CDR2 is FQNEAQ (reference sequence). This CDR3 is CASSSRQGLASDEQFF. For the CDR3, the DNA is TGTGCCAGCAGCTCAAGACAGGGGCTAGCGTCCGATGAGCAGTTCTTC. Complete variable domain (other parts from reference TRBV7-9 and TRBJ2-1): DTGVSQNPRHKITKRGQNVTFRCDPISEHNRLYWYRQTLGQGPEFLTYFQNEAQLEKSRLLSDRFSAERPKGSFSTLEIQRTEQGDSAMYLCASSSRQGLASDEQFFGPGTRLTVL.

The genes are TRBV10-3 and TRBJ1-2; D perhaps matches TRBD1 (5 bases). V lost 2 bases, J lost 0 bases, and 7 bases lay in between. The CDR3 extends over 14 amino acids. Germline CDR1 and CDR2: ENHRY and SYGVKD. CDR3 nucleotide sequence: TGTGCCATCAGTGAGCAGGGTTCTAACTATGGCTACACCTTC. Amino acids: CAISEQGSNYGYTF.

This clone was seen a few times. V usage is TRBV19 and J usage is TRBJ1-5; possible D gene TRBD1, 6 bases. Trimming shortened V by 6 bases and J by 6 bases, and 15 bases separated the two germline ends. The CDR3 runs to 14 residues. The germline V gene has CDR1 LNHDA and CDR2 SQIVND (reference sequence). The CDR3 nucleotides are TGTGCCAGTAGCAAAGGGGGGGCGGGTCAGCCCCAGCATTTT. The encoded protein is CASSKGGAGQPQHF.

The rearrangement uses TRBV29-1 and TRBJ2-5, with D possibly being TRBD2 (6 bases). Trimming removed 5 bases from V and 4 bases from J, with 8 bases in between. This CDR3 spans 11 amino acids. Germline V lookup: CDR1 SQVTM, CDR2 ANQGSEA. This CDR3 is CSVQTRETQYF. The CDR3 bases are TGCAGCGTTCAGACTAGAGAGACCCAGTACTTC.

This sequence joins TRBV5-1 and TRBJ2-5, with 15 nucleotides matching TRBD2. The J call may be incorrect, as the DNA end agrees better with TRBJ2-7. Germline values: CDR1 SGHRS, CDR2 YFSETQ. The CDR3 has 13 amino acids. CDR3 sequence: CASGTSGGYEQYF. The DNA for the CDR3 is TGCGCCAGCGGGACTAGCGGGGGGTACGAGCAGTACTTC.

This rearrangement joins TRBV27 to TRBJ2-7, with 8 bases that match TRBD2. Per the germline V gene, CDR1 is MNHEY and CDR2 is SMNVEV (reference sequence). This CDR3 is 13 amino acids long. Losses at the gene ends were 2 bases for V and 6 bases for J; bases not matched to a gene: 3. CDR3 DNA: TGTGCCAGCAGTTTAAGGGCGGGAGGCGAGCAGTACTTC. Protein: CASSLRAGGEQYF.

For the CDR3, the DNA is TGTGCCAGCAGCGTAAACGGCGGGAGTGGTAATGAGCAGTTCTTC. The encoded protein is CASSVNGGSGNEQFF. V gene TRBV9 combines with J gene TRBJ2-1; the match to TRBD2 covers 7 bases. This CDR3 contains 15 residues. V lost 1 base and J lost 7; bases outside the gene matches: 8. Germline CDR1 and CDR2: SGDLS and YYNGEE.

This rearrangement joins TRBV5-1 to TRBJ2-2; possibly TRBD1 or TRBD2 for D (5 bases each). The CDR3 runs to 14 residues. The germline V gene has CDR1 SGHRS and CDR2 YFSETQ. Trimming cost V 5 bases and J 4 bases, with 12 bases left between them. The DNA for the CDR3 is TGCGCCAGCAGTGAGGGGCCGGTCACCGGGGAGCTGTTTTTT. Protein: CASSEGPVTGELFF.

The chain uses TRBV30 and TRBJ2-5, with 9 positions matching TRBD2. Per the germline V gene, CDR1 is GTSNPN and CDR2 is SVGIG (reference sequence). Trimming cost V 3 bases and J 5 bases; bases outside gene matches: 10. The CDR3 is 15 residues long. CDR3 sequence: CAWRNLRGGGETQYF. The DNA of the CDR3 is TGTGCCTGGAGAAACTTGCGGGGGGGCGGTGAGACCCAGTACTTC.

V is TRBV5-1 and J is TRBJ2-1; D remains ambiguous. The CDR3 sequence is 15 residues long. V gave up 9 bases and J gave up 6 bases, with 22 bases separating them. Germline loops: CDR1 SGHRS, CDR2 YFSETQ. CDR3 in DNA: TGCGCCACCTCACCAGGACCCCCTTCGGGCAATGAGCAGTTCTTC. This codes for CATSPGPPSGNEQFF.

The gene calls are TRBV7-8 and TRBJ1-5; no clear D gene. The CDR3 runs 15 residues. Germline CDR1 SGHVS, CDR2 FQNEAQ. The germline V and J ends were trimmed by 5 bases and 4 bases, with 15 bases remaining between them. Here the CDR3 reads CASSPLAWQNQPQHF. Here the CDR3 DNA reads TGTGCCAGCAGCCCACTCGCGTGGCAGAATCAGCCCCAGCATTTT.

This clone has more than one count but fewer than ten. V is TRBV11-1 and J is TRBJ2-7; possibly TRBD1 for D (5 bases). The V gene lost 1 base and the J gene lost 3 bases, with 16 bases spanning the gap. CDR3 length equals 16 residues. Per germline, CDR1 SGHAT and CDR2 FQDESV (reference sequence). CDR3 DNA: TGTGCCAGCAGCTTAGACGGGCAGGGCATCCTCTACGAGCAGTACTTC. This translates into CASSLDGQGILYEQYF.

This chain joins TRBV6-5 and TRBJ1-1, with D perhaps TRBD1 (5 bases). The CDR3 totals 13 residues. The germline V gene has CDR1 MNHEY and CDR2 SVGAGI. Trimming took off 3 bases at V and 11 bases at J, with 16 bases between the two ends. As DNA, the CDR3 is TGTGCCAGCAGTTATGATCGGGGCCGCTTTGCTTTCTTT. Its protein product is CASSYDRGRFAFF.